Presented here are 24 T cell receptor beta chains from one specimen sequenced in a study of cytomegalovirus exposure and HLA in healthy donors. Generated by immunoSEQ multiplex PCR, the TCRdb table keeps only in-frame clones and is missing some. This table holds some 190,000 clones, 86% found once. Material for sequencing was PBMCs. These receptors were collected from a woman under 30 in good health and CMV-seronegative.

The genes are TRBV6-4 and TRBJ1-6; no definite D call. Germline V CDR1 and CDR2: MRHNA, SNTAGT. This CDR3 contains 14 residues. Trimming pared 6 bases from V and 9 bases from J, leaving 15 bases between. The CDR3 region has the DNA TGTGCCAGCAGCGAGCGCGGGGAGGGTTCACCCCTCCACTTT. Protein product: CASSERGEGSPLHF.

V usage is TRBV15 and J usage is TRBJ2-1; D perhaps matches TRBD2 (5 bases). There are 17 residues in the CDR3. V was pared by 3 bases and J by 0 bases, with 15 bases between. CDR1 is LNHNV and CDR2 is YYDKDF in the germline V gene (reference sequence). The CDR3: CATSSTAPGSSYNEQFF. In DNA, the CDR3 is TGTGCCACCAGCAGTACAGCGCCTGGGAGCTCCTACAATGAGCAGTTCTTC.

The V call is TRBV30, the J call TRBJ2-3; maybe TRBD2 (5 bases). The V end lost 1 base, the J end lost 0 bases, and 11 bases lay between the germline ends. In germline, CDR1 is GTSNPN, CDR2 SVGIG (reference sequence). This CDR3 is 15 amino acids long. CDR3 in DNA: TGTGCCTGGAGTGGAGGACTCTTTAGCACAGATACGCAGTATTTT. Amino acid sequence: CAWSGGLFSTDTQYF.

The chain recombines TRBV7-3 with TRBJ2-1; the D gene is possibly TRBD2 (6 bases). CDR3 length: 17 amino acids. Trimming removed 2 bases from V and 2 bases from J, with 16 bases in between. Germline values: CDR1 SGHTA, CDR2 FQGTGA. The chain's CDR3 is CASSLRHGGGTYNEQFF. DNA of the CDR3: TGTGCCAGCAGCTTACGTCACGGGGGTGGCACCTACAATGAGCAGTTCTTC. The full variable domain, with the rest looked up from reference TRBV7-3 and TRBJ2-1, is GAGVSQTPSNKVTEKGKYVELRCDPISGHTALYWYRQSLGQGPEFLIYFQGTGAADDSGLPNDRFFAVRPEGSVSTLKIQRTERGDSAVYLCASSLRHGGGTYNEQFFGPGTRLTVL.

V usage is TRBV19 and J usage is TRBJ1-2; no clear D. The germline V gene encodes CDR1 LNHDA and CDR2 SQIVND (reference sequence). Trimming removed 5 bases at V and 0 bases at J, with 7 bases between. The CDR3 spans 13 residues. The chain's CDR3 is CASSYGANYGYTF. Written as DNA, the CDR3 is TGTGCCAGTAGTTACGGAGCTAACTATGGCTACACCTTC.

The chain uses TRBV4-2 and TRBJ2-7; 7 nucleotides align to TRBD1. The CDR3 spans 14 residues. V lost 4 bases and J lost 0; bases outside the gene matches: 3. Germline V gene lookup returns CDR1 LGHNA and CDR2 YNFKEQ. DNA for the CDR3: TGTGCCAGCAGCCCGGGACAGAGCTCCTACGAGCAGTACTTC. Protein: CASSPGQSSYEQYF.

V usage is TRBV7-8 and J usage is TRBJ2-3, with 7 bases fitting TRBD2. The CDR3 extends over 17 amino acids. V trimming: 2 bases; J trimming: 0 bases; junction bases outside the gene matches: 8. CDR1 is SGHVS and CDR2 is FQNEAQ in the germline V gene. The CDR3 nucleotides are TGTGCCAGCAGCTTATTACGGGGGGTGCGAAGCACAGATACGCAGTATTTT. This encodes CASSLLRGVRSTDTQYF.

This clone was picked up a small number of times. The rearrangement joins TRBV7-9 to TRBJ1-4; TRBD1 might be the D (6 bases). In germline, CDR1 is SEHNR, CDR2 FQNEAQ (reference sequence). V was clipped by 5 bases and J by 4 bases, with 14 bases between them. CDR3 size: 15 residues. The CDR3 sequence is CASSDGDRSNEKLFF. In DNA, the CDR3 is TGTGCCAGCAGCGACGGCGACAGGAGTAATGAAAAACTGTTTTTT.

This clone was seen just once. V usage is TRBV7-8 and J usage is TRBJ1-1, with a tentative D call TRBD1 (5 bases). From germline, CDR1 is SGHVS and CDR2 FQNEAQ. V was shortened by 1 base and J by 3 bases, with 15 bases between the two germline ends. The CDR3 is made up of 16 amino acids. The DNA of the CDR3 is TGTGCCAGCAGCTTAGGTGTCAGGGTCAGGGACACTGAAGCTTTCTTT. Residues: CASSLGVRVRDTEAFF.

The chain employs TRBV5-1 and TRBJ1-2; no clear D gene. Trimming removed 5 bases from V and 2 bases from J, with 7 bases in between. CDR3 length equals 12 residues. Germline V gives CDR1 SGHRS, CDR2 YFSETQ. This chain's CDR3 is CASSPGNYGYTF. The CDR3 nucleotides are TGCGCCAGCAGTCCGGGGAACTATGGCTACACCTTC.

This chain uses TRBV2 with TRBJ2-5, with no clear D. V gave up 7 bases and J gave up 0 bases, with 15 bases separating them. Germline V gene data show CDR1 as SNHLY and CDR2 as FYNNEI. The CDR3 runs 15 residues. Written as DNA, the CDR3 is TGTGCCAGCATAGCTTTTGGTCTAAACCAAGAGACCCAGTACTTC. Protein product: CASIAFGLNQETQYF.

In DNA form, the CDR3 reads TGTGCCAGTAGTAAAAGGACAGGAAAGGAGTCCTACGAGCAGTACTTC. Its translation is CASSKRTGKESYEQYF. The rearrangement joins TRBV19 to TRBJ2-7; 7 nucleotides match TRBD1. The CDR3 covers 16 residues. CDR1 LNHDA and CDR2 SQIVND come from the germline V gene (reference sequence). With V trimmed by 4 bases and J by 1 base, 10 bases remained unmatched.

The chain joins TRBV27 to TRBJ1-1, with 12 nucleotides matching TRBD1. The CDR3 sequence is 18 residues long. V lost 4 bases and J lost 0; bases outside the gene matches: 9. CDR1 is MNHEY, CDR2 SMNVEV, per germline (reference sequence). The CDR3 reads CASSYSWDRGRLNTEAFF. For the CDR3, the DNA is TGTGCCAGCAGTTACTCATGGGACAGGGGGCGTTTGAACACTGAAGCTTTCTTT.

The rearrangement uses TRBV29-1 and TRBJ2-2; tentatively, D is TRBD2 (5 bases). The V and J ends lost 6 bases and 4 bases respectively, with 12 bases between them. The V gene's germline CDR1 is SQVTM and CDR2 ANQGSEA. The CDR3 runs to 13 residues. CDR3 loop: CSVGLGSTGELFF. As DNA, the CDR3 is TGCAGCGTGGGATTAGGGAGCACCGGGGAGCTGTTTTTT.

This sequence joins TRBV6-1 and TRBJ2-7; D ambiguous. Trimming removed 3 bases at V and 3 bases at J, with 6 bases between. Germline values: CDR1 MNHNS, CDR2 SASEGT. The CDR3 totals 12 residues. This CDR3 is CASSDSLYEQYF. Here the CDR3 DNA reads TGTGCCAGCAGTGATAGCCTCTACGAGCAGTACTTC.

The count of this clone is one. The chain links TRBV15 to TRBJ2-7, with D possibly matching TRBD1 (6 bases). There are 13 residues in the CDR3. Trimming shortened V by 7 bases and J by 5 bases, and 15 bases separated the two germline ends. Germline loops: CDR1 LNHNV, CDR2 YYDKDF (reference sequence). CDR3 loop: CATNGQLTDEQYF. For the CDR3, the DNA is TGTGCCACCAATGGACAGCTCACGGACGAGCAGTACTTC.

J is TRBJ2-7 and V is TRBV9, with D perhaps matching TRBD2 (5 bases). This CDR3 has 15 residues. The V end was cut by 0 bases, the J end by 0 bases, with 10 bases between. The V gene's germline CDR1 is SGDLS and CDR2 YYNGEE. Written as DNA, the CDR3 is TGTGCCAGCAGCGTAGGATTAGGGAGCTCCTACGAGCAGTACTTC. It specifies CASSVGLGSSYEQYF.

This chain links TRBV19 with TRBJ1-5, with TRBD1 matching over 9 bases. V trimming: 7 bases; J trimming: 6 bases; junction bases outside the gene matches: 7. CDR1 is LNHDA and CDR2 is SQIVND in the germline V gene (reference sequence). CDR3 length: 14 residues. CDR3 DNA sequence: TGTGCCAGTAAGGGACAGGGCGGGGGTCAGCCCCAGCATTTT. Its protein is CASKGQGGGQPQHF.

The CDR3 bases are TGTGCCAGCAGCCCTGGACAGGGGGTCAATGAGCAGTTCTTC. It translates to CASSPGQGVNEQFF. The genes are TRBV5-4 and TRBJ2-1; 10 bases align to TRBD1. This CDR3 spans 14 amino acids. Germline CDR1 is SGHNT and CDR2 is YYREEE (reference sequence). Trimming took 4 bases from V and 6 from J; bases not matched to a gene: 4.

This clone has a single count. The J gene is TRBJ2-5, the V gene TRBV6-4, with D possibly matching TRBD2 (6 bases). The CDR3 loop spans 15 amino acids. The germline V gene encodes CDR1 MRHNA and CDR2 SNTAGT. Trimming cost V 6 bases and J 2 bases, with 16 bases left between them. The CDR3 region is CASSPNPGTQETQYF. CDR3 DNA: TGTGCCAGCAGCCCGAACCCCGGGACTCAAGAGACCCAGTACTTC.

The chain carries TRBV7-2 and TRBJ2-1, with a tentative D call TRBD2 (6 bases). This CDR3 has 17 amino acids. Germline values: CDR1 SGHTA, CDR2 FQGNSA. Trimming left V 1 base short and J 5 bases short, with 18 bases between. CDR3 protein: CASSLGRWEVKDNEQFF. CDR3 nucleotide sequence: TGTGCCAGCAGCTTAGGGCGGTGGGAGGTTAAGGACAATGAGCAGTTCTTC.

V gene TRBV15 combines with J gene TRBJ2-5; D not certain. CDR1 and CDR2 (germline): LNHNV, YYDKDF (reference sequence). The CDR3 is made up of 13 amino acids. Trimming cost V 0 bases and J 2 bases, with 4 bases left between them. The CDR3 DNA sequence: TGTGCCACCAGCAGAGATTCGCAAGAGACCCAGTACTTC. Translated: CATSRDSQETQYF.

The chain carries TRBV30 and TRBJ1-6, with 9 bases aligning to TRBD1. Germline values: CDR1 GTSNPN, CDR2 SVGIG (reference sequence). Losses at the gene ends were 4 bases for V and 7 bases for J; bases not matched to a gene: 14. The CDR3 has 17 residues. The CDR3 bases are TGTGCCTGGACCCGGGACAGGGAGATTTCCGGGAATTCACCCCTCCACTTT. Translating gives CAWTRDREISGNSPLHF.

The V call is TRBV9, the J call TRBJ1-3, with a weak D call TRBD1 (5 bases). This CDR3 spans 17 amino acids. The V gene's germline CDR1 is SGDLS and CDR2 YYNGEE. The ends were cut back, 0 bases at V and 0 bases at J, with 13 bases in the middle. CDR3 residues: CASSVAGSRTSGNTIYF. In DNA, the CDR3 is TGTGCCAGCAGCGTAGCAGGGTCGAGGACCTCTGGAAACACCATATATTTT.